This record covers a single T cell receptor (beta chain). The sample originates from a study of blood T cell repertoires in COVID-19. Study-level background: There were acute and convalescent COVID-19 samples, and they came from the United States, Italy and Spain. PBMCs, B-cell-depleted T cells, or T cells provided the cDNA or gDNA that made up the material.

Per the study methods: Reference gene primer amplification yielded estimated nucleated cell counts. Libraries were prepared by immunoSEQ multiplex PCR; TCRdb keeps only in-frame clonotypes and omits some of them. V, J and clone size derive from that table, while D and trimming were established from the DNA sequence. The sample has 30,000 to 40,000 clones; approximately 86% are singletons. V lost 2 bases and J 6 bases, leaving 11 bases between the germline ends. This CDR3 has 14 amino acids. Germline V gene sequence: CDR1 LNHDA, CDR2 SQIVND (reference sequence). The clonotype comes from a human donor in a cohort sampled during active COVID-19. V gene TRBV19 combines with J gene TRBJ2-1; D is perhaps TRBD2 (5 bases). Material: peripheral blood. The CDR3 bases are TGTGCCAGTAGTATATCGGGGAGAGGCAATGAGCAGTTCTTC. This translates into CASSISGRGNEQFF. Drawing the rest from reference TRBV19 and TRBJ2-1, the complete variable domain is DGGITQSPKYLFRKEGQNVTLSCEQNLNHDAMYWYRQDPGQGLRLIYYSQIVNDFQKGDIAEGYSVSREKKESFPLTVTSAQKNPTAFYLCASSISGRGNEQFFGPGTRLTVL.